This entry features one T cell receptor (beta chain) sequence. The antigen is unknown. The length of the CDR3 is 13 residues. The germline gives CDR1 SGHRS, CDR2 YFSETQ. V lost 4 bases to trimming and J lost 3 bases, with 8 bases between them. These data belong to a study of T-cell memory formation after mild COVID-19. Study-wide background: TCR clusters showed largely donor specificity. Notes on the study in general: Memory cells collected pre-infection included some clones that later responded, suggesting cross-reactive memory joined.

One entry per CDR3 protein results from TCRdb running MiXCR on the 5' RACE reads. The table lists about 110,000 distinct CDR3 sequences, 18% of them singletons. The sample consisted of PBMCs or a T cell subset sorted from them (not recorded which). The chain links TRBV5-1 to TRBJ1-3, with D possibly TRBD1 on 6 matching bases. The receptor was isolated from a young man who had mild COVID-19 (a few samples of this study predate the infection). Cell type and time point are not known. This CDR3 reads CASSPDSGNTIYF. Written as DNA, the CDR3 is TGCGCCAGCAGCCCGGACAGTGGAAACACCATATATTTT.